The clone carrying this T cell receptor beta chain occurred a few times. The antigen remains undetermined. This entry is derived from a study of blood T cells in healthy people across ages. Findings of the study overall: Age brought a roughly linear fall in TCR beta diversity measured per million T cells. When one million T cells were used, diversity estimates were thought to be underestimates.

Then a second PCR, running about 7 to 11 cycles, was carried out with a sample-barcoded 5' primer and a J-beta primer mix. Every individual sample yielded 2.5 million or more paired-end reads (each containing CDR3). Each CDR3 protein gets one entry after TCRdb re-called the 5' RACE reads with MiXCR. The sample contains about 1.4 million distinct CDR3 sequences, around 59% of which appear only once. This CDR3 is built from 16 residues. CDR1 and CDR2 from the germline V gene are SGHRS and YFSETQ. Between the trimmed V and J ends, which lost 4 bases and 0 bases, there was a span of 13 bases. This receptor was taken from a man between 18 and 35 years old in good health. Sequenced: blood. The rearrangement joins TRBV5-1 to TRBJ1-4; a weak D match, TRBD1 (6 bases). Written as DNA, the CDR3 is TGCGCCAGCAGCCTGGACAGCCCATCAACTAATGAAAAACTGTTTTTT. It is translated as CASSLDSPSTNEKLFF. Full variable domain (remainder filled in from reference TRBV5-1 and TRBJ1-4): KAGVTQTPRYLIKTRGQQVTLSCSPISGHRSVSWYQQTPGQGLQFLFEYFSETQRNKGNFPGRFSGRQFSNSRSEMNVSTLELGDSALYLCASSLDSPSTNEKLFFGSGTQLSVL.